This is a list of T cell receptor beta chains from one sample in a study of sequential checkpoint blockade in melanoma. Assay: immunoSEQ multiplex PCR; the TCRdb copy retains only in-frame clones and omits some. The data contain 25,000 to 30,000 clones, 65% to 85% of them seen just once; the ten biggest clones take up 17%. The source was CD8+ T cells sorted from blood (inferred from file names), collected from a patient given nivolumab and ipilimumab in sequence. The origin of the receptors is a human donor with melanoma. Each CDR3 is given with its conserved first and last residue. A D gene is named only where the DNA matches it firmly.

J: TRBJ1-1
V: TRBV9
D: -
CDR3: CASSVGPGVEAFF
DNA: TGTGCCAGCAGCGTTGGTCCCGGAGTTGAAGCTTTCTTT

J: TRBJ2-5
V: TRBV2
D: -
CDR3: CASRATVGGAQETQYF
DNA: TGTGCCAGCAGAGCTACCGTGGGGGGGGCCCAAGAGACCCAGTACTTC

J: TRBJ2-3
V: TRBV6-4
D: TRBD2
CDR3: CASSGTSGQHTDTQYF
DNA: TGTGCCAGCAGTGGGACTAGCGGGCAACACACAGATACGCAGTATTTT

J: TRBJ1-6
V: TRBV5-4
D: -
CDR3: CASSQYGNSPLHF
DNA: TGTGCCAGCAGCCAATACGGGAATTCACCCCTCCACTTT

J: TRBJ2-1
V: TRBV5-6
D: -
CDR3: CASKDHGDYNEQFF
DNA: TGTGCCAGCAAAGATCACGGGGACTACAATGAGCAGTTCTTC

J: TRBJ2-5
V: TRBV7-9
D: -
CDR3: CASRHALAQETQYF
DNA: TGTGCCAGCAGACACGCCCTGGCCCAGGAGACCCAGTACTTC

J: TRBJ1-1
V: TRBV19
D: -
CDR3: CASSIDRGTEAFF
DNA: TGTGCCAGTAGTATAGATCGGGGGACTGAAGCTTTCTTT

J: TRBJ2-1
V: TRBV9
D: TRBD2
CDR3: CASSVEAGGPTEDNEQFF
DNA: TGTGCCAGCAGCGTAGAAGCGGGAGGGCCGACGGAGGACAATGAGCAGTTCTTC

J: TRBJ2-7
V: TRBV19
D: TRBD2
CDR3: CASSIGPGGVYEQYF
DNA: TGTGCCAGTAGTATAGGGCCGGGAGGGGTCTACGAGCAGTACTTC

J: TRBJ1-1
V: TRBV6-5
D: TRBD1
CDR3: CASSYVQGGTEAFF
DNA: TGTGCCAGCAGTTACGTCCAGGGGGGCACTGAAGCTTTCTTT

J: TRBJ1-2
V: TRBV5-5
D: -
CDR3: CASSLEIGLGGYGYTF
DNA: TGTGCCAGCAGCTTGGAAATCGGGTTAGGGGGCTATGGCTACACCTTC

J: TRBJ2-2
V: TRBV5-5
D: -
CDR3: CASSLDRNTGELFF
DNA: TGTGCCAGCAGCTTGGACAGGAACACCGGGGAGCTGTTTTTT

J: TRBJ2-1
V: TRBV7-9
D: TRBD2
CDR3: CASSPQQAGGGDEQFF
DNA: TGTGCCAGCAGCCCCCAGCAAGCGGGAGGTGGAGATGAGCAGTTCTTC

J: TRBJ2-7
V: TRBV6-1
D: -
CDR3: CASRSGQGGLEQYF
DNA: TGTGCCAGCAGGAGTGGACAAGGAGGGCTCGAGCAGTACTTC